A selection of T cell receptor beta chains follows, all from one sample in a study of Tregs in tolerant kidney transplant recipients. This table comes from immunoSEQ multiplex PCR, and its TCRdb copy is limited to in-frame clones, with some not included. The repertoire holds about 110,000 clones, with around 89% as singletons. The material sequenced was CD4+ T cells from blood, taken before the transplant. These receptors were obtained from a human donor who received a combined kidney and bone marrow transplant. Each CDR3 is given without its conserved first and last residue. A D gene is named only where the DNA matches it firmly.

j_gene: TRBJ2-5; v_gene: TRBV9; d_gene: NA; CDR3aa: ASSVATGGVETQY
j_gene: TRBJ2-5; v_gene: TRBV15; d_gene: NA; CDR3aa: ATSRDQVQVGETQY
j_gene: TRBJ1-1; v_gene: TRBV6-1; d_gene: TRBD1; CDR3aa: ASLGQEMNTEAF
j_gene: TRBJ1-2; v_gene: TRBV5-4; d_gene: NA; CDR3aa: ASSLRGARINYGYT
j_gene: TRBJ1-2; v_gene: TRBV6-1; d_gene: NA; CDR3aa: ASSGRGAAYGYT
j_gene: TRBJ2-2; v_gene: TRBV5-1; d_gene: NA; CDR3aa: ASSRRVQGSTGELF
j_gene: TRBJ1-4; v_gene: TRBV28; d_gene: NA; CDR3aa: ASRRSTGSNEKLF
j_gene: TRBJ2-3; v_gene: TRBV29-1; d_gene: TRBD1; CDR3aa: SAGQPLTDTQY
j_gene: TRBJ2-5; v_gene: TRBV5-6; d_gene: NA; CDR3aa: ASGLLETQY
j_gene: TRBJ1-1; v_gene: TRBV5-1; d_gene: NA; CDR3aa: ASSLRTGDEAF
j_gene: TRBJ1-2; v_gene: TRBV6-6; d_gene: TRBD1; CDR3aa: ASSFLTGGVGYT
j_gene: TRBJ2-1; v_gene: TRBV4-1; d_gene: NA; CDR3aa: ASSQLTGYTSYNEQF
j_gene: TRBJ1-4; v_gene: TRBV30; d_gene: NA; CDR3aa: AWSVMLDLLNEKLF
j_gene: TRBJ1-1; v_gene: TRBV2; d_gene: NA; CDR3aa: ASSTIGVRTEAF
j_gene: TRBJ2-1; v_gene: TRBV7-8; d_gene: NA; CDR3aa: ASSHNRFRNEQF
j_gene: TRBJ2-7; v_gene: TRBV7-9; d_gene: TRBD1; CDR3aa: ASSLDRDSYEQY
j_gene: TRBJ1-1; v_gene: TRBV6-5; d_gene: NA; CDR3aa: ASSDGGGAF
j_gene: TRBJ2-1; v_gene: TRBV27; d_gene: NA; CDR3aa: ASSFSPRLDYNEQF
j_gene: TRBJ2-1; v_gene: TRBV10-3; d_gene: TRBD1; CDR3aa: AISTNRGKGDNEQF
j_gene: TRBJ1-1; v_gene: TRBV9; d_gene: NA; CDR3aa: ASSASGHPNTEAF
j_gene: TRBJ1-1; v_gene: TRBV9; d_gene: TRBD1; CDR3aa: ASSDGSGTGESRF
j_gene: TRBJ2-1; v_gene: TRBV19; d_gene: TRBD1; CDR3aa: ASSIVDRGQKNEQF
j_gene: TRBJ2-7; v_gene: TRBV28; d_gene: TRBD1; CDR3aa: ASNPGTGVGEQY
j_gene: TRBJ1-1; v_gene: TRBV6-5; d_gene: NA; CDR3aa: ASRGVLPNTEAF
j_gene: TRBJ2-4; v_gene: TRBV18; d_gene: TRBD1; CDR3aa: ASSPPVTGEDIQY
j_gene: TRBJ2-7; v_gene: TRBV20-1; d_gene: NA; CDR3aa: SATGPPS
j_gene: TRBJ1-2; v_gene: TRBV19; d_gene: TRBD1; CDR3aa: ASTVEGQGNYGYT
j_gene: TRBJ1-2; v_gene: TRBV5-1; d_gene: TRBD1; CDR3aa: ASSTRQGAPGYT
j_gene: TRBJ2-7; v_gene: TRBV28; d_gene: TRBD1; CDR3aa: ASSFRTGGDSSYEQY
j_gene: TRBJ1-5; v_gene: TRBV4-2; d_gene: TRBD1; CDR3aa: ASRPGTGSLSNQPQH
j_gene: TRBJ1-2; v_gene: TRBV11-2; d_gene: NA; CDR3aa: ASSYNRGGNGYT
j_gene: TRBJ1-2; v_gene: TRBV25-1; d_gene: NA; CDR3aa: ASSEFNSPFQGYT
j_gene: TRBJ2-1; v_gene: TRBV28; d_gene: NA; CDR3aa: ASSTGLAGAPYNEQF
j_gene: TRBJ2-7; v_gene: TRBV2; d_gene: TRBD2; CDR3aa: ASAGGGAEMYEQY
j_gene: TRBJ2-3; v_gene: TRBV4-2; d_gene: NA; CDR3aa: ASSQEGLTDTQY
j_gene: TRBJ2-5; v_gene: TRBV5-1; d_gene: NA; CDR3aa: ASSGRTTAGETQY
j_gene: TRBJ2-1; v_gene: TRBV4-2; d_gene: TRBD2; CDR3aa: ASSQASGGSYNEQF
j_gene: TRBJ2-7; v_gene: TRBV4-3; d_gene: TRBD1; CDR3aa: ASSPDRVGEQY
j_gene: TRBJ1-1; v_gene: TRBV27; d_gene: NA; CDR3aa: ASSLTRLGGLNTEAF
j_gene: TRBJ2-3; v_gene: TRBV4-2; d_gene: NA; CDR3aa: ASSQGLTDTQY
j_gene: TRBJ1-4; v_gene: TRBV19; d_gene: NA; CDR3aa: ASSPRTGTNEKLF
j_gene: TRBJ2-7; v_gene: TRBV5-1; d_gene: TRBD2; CDR3aa: ASSFLQAGGEQY
j_gene: TRBJ2-3; v_gene: TRBV12-2; d_gene: NA; CDR3aa: ASRFPTDTQY
j_gene: TRBJ2-1; v_gene: TRBV6-5; d_gene: NA; CDR3aa: ASRLLTRNEQF
j_gene: TRBJ1-3; v_gene: TRBV9; d_gene: TRBD1; CDR3aa: ASRQGAGNTIY
j_gene: TRBJ2-1; v_gene: TRBV28; d_gene: NA; CDR3aa: ASSFLQGEQF
j_gene: TRBJ2-5; v_gene: TRBV2; d_gene: NA; CDR3aa: ASRDLSGPQETQY
j_gene: TRBJ1-4; v_gene: TRBV9; d_gene: NA; CDR3aa: ASGRGPPKEKLF
j_gene: TRBJ2-2; v_gene: TRBV7-2; d_gene: NA; CDR3aa: ASGSLYAERTGELF
j_gene: TRBJ2-1; v_gene: TRBV6-6; d_gene: NA; CDR3aa: ASTDGSYLNEQF